These 8 T cell receptor beta chains were all obtained from the same sample, sequenced in a study of T cell responses to AZD1222 COVID-19 vaccine. Assay: immunoSEQ multiplex PCR; the TCRdb copy retains only in-frame clones and omits some. The table has 140,000 to 150,000 clones, roughly 92% seen once. Material: peripheral blood, obtained on day 0 of AZD1222 vaccination. These receptors originate from an adult in good health.

J is TRBJ2-2 and V is TRBV20-1; TRBD2 matches 9 bases. J was trimmed by 6 bases and V by 3 bases; bases with no gene match: 5. This CDR3 is built from 14 residues. CDR1 is DFQATT, CDR2 SNEGSKA, per germline (reference sequence). CDR3 in amino acids: CSASSGRTAGELFF. DNA of the CDR3: TGCAGTGCTAGTAGCGGGAGAACCGCCGGGGAGCTGTTTTTT.

This sequence joins TRBV9 and TRBJ2-1; D is perhaps TRBD2 (6 bases). CDR1 is SGDLS, CDR2 YYNGEE, per germline. V was cut by 3 bases and J by 5 bases, with 18 bases left in between. This CDR3 has 16 amino acids. The CDR3 coding sequence is TGTGCCAGCAGCGAGGAGGGCGGCCAACGTAACAATGAGCAGTTCTTC. Its protein product is CASSEEGGQRNNEQFF.

The gene calls are TRBV5-6 and TRBJ2-2, with D unclear. CDR1 is SGHDT, CDR2 YYEEEE, per germline. Trimming cost V 4 bases and J 3 bases, with 10 bases left between them. The length of the CDR3 is 14 residues. The DNA for the CDR3 is TGTGCCAGCAGCCCTACGGATTACACCGGGGAGCTGTTTTTT. As protein: CASSPTDYTGELFF.

V gene TRBV5-1 combines with J gene TRBJ1-6, with 7 bases fitting TRBD1. Trimming at V came to 1 base and at J to 6 bases, leaving 4 bases not matched to a gene. CDR3 length equals 15 residues. CDR1 is SGHRS, CDR2 YFSETQ, per germline. The CDR3 DNA reads TGCGCCAGCAGCTTGAACAGGGGCCCTAATTCACCCCTCCACTTT. This translates into CASSLNRGPNSPLHF.

The chain joins TRBV2 to TRBJ1-1; D uncertain. CDR3 length: 11 residues. Germline V gene data show CDR1 as SNHLY and CDR2 as FYNNEI. Trimming cost V 6 bases and J 6 bases, with 8 bases left between them. Here the CDR3 reads CASSYSAEAFF. Written as DNA, the CDR3 is TGTGCCAGCAGCTACAGTGCTGAAGCTTTCTTT.

This clone was seen just once. The chain couples TRBV18 to TRBJ1-6; D is possibly TRBD1 (5 bases). Trimming pared 5 bases from V and 0 bases from J, leaving 14 bases between. The CDR3 is made up of 17 amino acids. The germline gives CDR1 KGHSH, CDR2 LQKENI. For the CDR3, the DNA is TGTGCCAGCTCAACGGGACGGAGGAGCTCCTATAATTCACCCCTCCACTTT. This codes for CASSTGRRSSYNSPLHF.

The chain recombines TRBV11-2 with TRBJ2-1; 7 bases align to TRBD2. Germline V gene sequence: CDR1 SGHAT, CDR2 FQNNGV. The CDR3 has 16 amino acids. J was trimmed by 0 bases and V by 6 bases; bases with no gene match: 8. CDR3 DNA: TGTGCCAGCAGAACAGCGGGACTTTACTCCTACAATGAGCAGTTCTTC. It yields the protein CASRTAGLYSYNEQFF. Using reference TRBV11-2 and TRBJ2-1 for the parts outside the CDR3, the full variable domain is EAGVAQSPRYKIIEKRQSVAFWCNPISGHATLYWYQQILGQGPKLLIQFQNNGVVDDSQLPKDRFSAERLKGVDSTLKIQPAKLEDSAVYLCASRTAGLYSYNEQFFGPGTRLTVL.

J is TRBJ1-2 and V is TRBV30; D uncertain. The germline gives CDR1 GTSNPN, CDR2 SVGIG (reference sequence). There are 12 residues in the CDR3. V shed 8 bases and J shed 8 bases, with 18 bases lying between them. CDR3 DNA sequence: TGTGCCCGAAGGGAGGCGTTGGAGGGCTACACCTTC. Translating gives CARREALEGYTF.